These 20 T cell receptor beta chains were all obtained from the same sample, sequenced in a study of OX40 agonist ivuxolimab in advanced cancers. TCRdb's copy holds only in-frame clones and misses some; the assay was immunoSEQ multiplex PCR. The sample includes about 46,000 clones, roughly four fifths of them seen just once. This sample comprised CD4+ or CD8+ T cells sorted from blood, obtained in a trial of the OX40 agonist ivuxolimab. These receptors came from an adult with an advanced solid tumor such as melanoma, head and neck, liver or kidney cancer.

The table lists this clone with a count of one. The chain employs TRBV27 and TRBJ1-5; 11 bases line up with TRBD1. The J segment lost 11 bases and the V segment lost 5 bases, leaving 8 bases of the junction unmatched. The CDR3 covers 14 residues. Germline V gene sequence: CDR1 MNHEY, CDR2 SMNVEV (reference sequence). The CDR3 reads CASSPAGQGAAQHF. The CDR3, as DNA: TGTGCCAGCAGTCCAGCCGGACAGGGGGCTGCCCAGCATTTT.

The V gene is TRBV6-1, the J gene TRBJ1-2, with D possibly being TRBD1 (6 bases). From germline, CDR1 is MNHNS and CDR2 SASEGT. V lost 2 bases and J 0 bases, leaving 10 bases between the germline ends. The CDR3 is 15 amino acids. CDR3 nucleotides: TGTGCCAGCAGTGAACTGGGGGGGCCTAACTATGGCTACACCTTC. Its translation: CASSELGGPNYGYTF.

Only a few counts were recorded for this clone. V and J are TRBV11-3 and TRBJ2-5, with 10 bases fitting TRBD2. This CDR3 is 16 amino acids long. V shed 5 bases, J shed 4 bases, and the junction held 10 bases outside the gene matches. The germline V gene encodes CDR1 SGHNT and CDR2 YENEEA. CDR3 region: CASSKAGTSVPETQYF. Written as DNA, the CDR3 is TGTGCCAGCAGCAAAGCGGGGACTAGCGTCCCAGAGACCCAGTACTTC.

This chain links TRBV5-1 with TRBJ1-4, with no clear D. The ends were cut back, 4 bases at V and 0 bases at J, with 13 bases in the middle. This CDR3 comprises 16 residues. Germline V gene sequence: CDR1 SGHRS, CDR2 YFSETQ. CDR3 in DNA: TGCGCCAGCAGCCCCGGGGTCGTGGCAACTAATGAAAAACTGTTTTTT. The encoded protein is CASSPGVVATNEKLFF.

This chain links TRBV5-4 with TRBJ2-3, with a tentative D call TRBD2 (5 bases). CDR3 length: 15 amino acids. CDR1 is SGHNT, CDR2 YYREEE, per germline (reference sequence). With 2 bases removed from V and 6 bases from J, the gap between germline ends came to 16 bases. The CDR3 sequence: CASSLNRGLRDTQYF. In nucleotides, the CDR3 is TGTGCCAGCAGCTTAAATCGGGGTCTGAGGGATACGCAGTATTTT.

V and J are TRBV5-4 and TRBJ2-1; 7 nucleotides match TRBD2. V trimming: 4 bases; J trimming: 2 bases; junction bases outside the gene matches: 12. This CDR3 is built from 17 residues. Germline CDR1 is SGHNT and CDR2 is YYREEE (reference sequence). The CDR3 reads CASSQDRASGPYNEQFF. Written as DNA, the CDR3 is TGTGCCAGCAGCCAAGATAGAGCTAGCGGACCCTACAATGAGCAGTTCTTC.

The DNA for the CDR3 is TGTGCCAGCAGCGTAGGTGGGTGGGACGATGAGCAGTTCTTC. Its translation: CASSVGGWDDEQFF. The V gene is TRBV9, the J gene TRBJ2-1; D is tentatively TRBD1 or TRBD2 (5 bases each). Germline CDR1 is SGDLS and CDR2 is YYNGEE. Deletions cut 0 bases from V and 8 bases from J, with 12 bases between. This CDR3 contains 14 residues.

J is TRBJ2-5 and V is TRBV6-1, with 9 bases matching TRBD2. The CDR3 has 15 amino acids. The germline V gene has CDR1 MNHNS and CDR2 SASEGT. The ends lost 4 bases at V and 1 base at J; junction bases unmatched: 4. CDR3 residues: CASSGQTSGQETQYF. The CDR3 nucleotides are TGTGCCAGCAGTGGCCAGACTAGCGGCCAAGAGACCCAGTACTTC.

The V call is TRBV5-1, the J call TRBJ2-2; tentatively, D is TRBD2 (5 bases). Germline values: CDR1 SGHRS, CDR2 YFSETQ. There are 13 residues in the CDR3. The ends were cut back, 4 bases at V and 4 bases at J, with 8 bases in the middle. The CDR3 protein is CASSPGVTGELFF. CDR3 bases: TGCGCCAGCAGCCCCGGGGTCACCGGGGAGCTGTTTTTT.

Sample share makes this clone medium-sized (0.01 to 0.1%). At one boundary the junction diverges from the germline segment, which might be a read error. This chain links TRBV7-9 with TRBJ1-2; D possibly corresponds to TRBD1 (5 bases). CDR1 and CDR2 (germline): SEHNR, FQNEAQ (reference sequence). CDR3 length: 13 residues. For the CDR3, the DNA is TGTGCCAGCAGATTAGGTGGGGCAGGAGGCTACACCTTC. Amino acid sequence: CASRLGGAGGYTF.

The J gene is TRBJ2-1, the V gene TRBV7-2; either TRBD1 or TRBD2 may supply D (5 bases each). V lost 6 bases and J lost 0, with 24 bases in between. The CDR3 sequence is 19 residues long. CDR1 SGHTA and CDR2 FQGNSA come from the germline V gene. The CDR3 nucleotides read TGTGCCAGCAGATCGAGGGGTAGGATCAGCGGTAGCTCCTACAATGAGCAGTTCTTC. This codes for CASRSRGRISGSSYNEQFF. Using reference TRBV7-2 and TRBJ2-1 for the parts outside the CDR3, the full variable domain is GAGVSQSPSNKVTEKGKDVELRCDPISGHTALYWYRQSLGQGLEFLIYFQGNSAPDKSGLPSDRFSAERTGGSVSTLTIQRTQQEDSAVYLCASRSRGRISGSSYNEQFFGPGTRLTVL.

V usage is TRBV5-6 and J usage is TRBJ1-6, with a tentative D call TRBD1 (5 bases). CDR3 length: 13 amino acids. The V end was cut by 0 bases, the J end by 7 bases, with 5 bases between. Germline CDR1 SGHDT, CDR2 YYEEEE. Here the CDR3 DNA reads TGTGCCAGCAGCTTGGAGGGGAATTCACCCCTCCACTTT. Translating it yields CASSLEGNSPLHF.

The chain uses TRBV2 and TRBJ2-7, with 10 bases matching TRBD1. CDR1 and CDR2 from the germline V gene are SNHLY and FYNNEI. This CDR3 region has 12 residues. Trimming removed 10 bases from V and 7 bases from J; junction bases left unmatched: 7. The CDR3 sequence is CATRQGAGEQYF. In DNA, the CDR3 is TGTGCCACCAGACAGGGGGCCGGGGAGCAGTACTTC.

This clone was detected only a few times. The chain uses TRBV7-3 and TRBJ2-1, with TRBD2 matching 13 bases. The V and J ends lost 5 bases and 3 bases, in that order; junction bases with no gene match: 19. The germline CDR1 and CDR2 sequences are SGHTA and FQGTGA. There are 21 residues in the CDR3. The CDR3 sequence is CASSLKPGLAGNKGSYNEQFF. Written as DNA, the CDR3 is TGTGCCAGCAGCCTAAAACCGGGACTAGCGGGGAACAAGGGGAGCTACAATGAGCAGTTCTTC.

The rearrangement links TRBV28 to TRBJ1-4; TRBD1 matches 10 bases. The germline V gene has CDR1 MDHEN and CDR2 SYDVKM. The CDR3 sequence is 16 residues long. The V and J ends lost 0 bases and 10 bases, in that order; junction bases with no gene match: 8. Here the CDR3 reads CASSLWGDRGEGKLFF. CDR3 in DNA: TGTGCCAGCAGTTTATGGGGGGACAGGGGTGAAGGAAAACTGTTTTTT.

The rearrangement joins TRBV4-1 to TRBJ2-5, with D maybe TRBD2 (6 bases). Germline assignment: CDR1 MGHRA and CDR2 YSYEKL. Trimming took 3 bases from V and 7 from J, leaving 21 bases between them. This CDR3 contains 16 residues. CDR3 amino acids: CASSHTGTSKSGTQYF. As DNA, the CDR3 is TGCGCCAGCAGCCACACCGGGACTTCAAAATCGGGGACCCAGTACTTC.

Regarding this clone: Its ends do not fully match the called genes, so a read error is possible. This chain uses TRBV10-3 with TRBJ2-7; the D gene is possibly TRBD2 (6 bases). Germline loops: CDR1 ENHRY, CDR2 SYGVKD. The CDR3 runs 13 residues. This chain's CDR3 is CATFNTSSHEQYF. DNA for the CDR3: TGTGCCACCTTTAATACTAGCTCCCACGAGCAGTACTTC.

This rearrangement joins TRBV6-1 to TRBJ1-1; weak D call: TRBD1 (5 bases). V was pared by 2 bases and J by 1 base, with 5 bases between. The CDR3 totals 13 residues. Germline V CDR1 and CDR2: MNHNS, SASEGT. CDR3 sequence reads: CASSEQGNTEAFF. The CDR3 DNA follows: TGTGCCAGCAGTGAACAGGGGAACACTGAAGCTTTCTTT.

The chain uses TRBV6-5 and TRBJ1-1; D is unresolved. Germline V gene lookup returns CDR1 MNHEY and CDR2 SVGAGI. The CDR3 has 14 residues. V lost 2 bases and J 1 base, leaving 8 bases between the germline ends. Written as DNA, the CDR3 is TGTGCCAGCAGTTACCAGGCCCCGAACACTGAAGCTTTCTTT. Encoded protein: CASSYQAPNTEAFF.

The chain carries TRBV14 and TRBJ2-7; D unresolved. V was trimmed by 4 bases and J by 4 bases, leaving 14 bases between them. The germline CDR1 and CDR2 sequences are SGHDN and FVKESK. The CDR3 extends over 14 amino acids. This CDR3 reads CASSRVGQEYEQYF. CDR3 bases: TGTGCCAGCAGCCGAGTTGGGCAGGAGTACGAGCAGTACTTC.